These 30 T cell receptor beta chains came from one sample sequenced in a study of CD8 T cells in ankylosing spondylitis (TCRdb year 2017). The library came from 5' RACE. Sequencing used an Illumina HiSeq 2500. The public reads were run again by TCRdb, first through fastp at Q25 and then through MiXCR, and only productive beta chains were kept. Rows are unified per CDR3 protein, each entry keeping the most common DNA and genes. This sample has fewer than 200,000 distinct CDR3 sequences in its table, and around 9.6% of those were observed once. In total, the top ten clones hold less than 15% of the sample. The sample was blood, either unsorted or a sorted T cell fraction (not recorded which). Receptor source: a female donor with ankylosing spondylitis or in good health (not recorded which).

This clonotype was picked up many times. This chain joins TRBV29-1 and TRBJ2-7; D uncertain. V gave up 5 bases and J gave up 0 bases, with 11 bases separating them. Germline CDR1 is SQVTM and CDR2 is ANQGSEA. This CDR3 spans 13 amino acids. CDR3 loop: CSVQTSYSYEQYF. In DNA, the CDR3 is TGCAGCGTTCAGACTTCTTACTCCTACGAGCAGTACTTC.

The genes are TRBV27 and TRBJ2-5, with D unresolved. Germline V gene lookup returns CDR1 MNHEY and CDR2 SMNVEV (reference sequence). CDR3 size: 14 residues. V lost 1 base, J lost 5 bases, and 11 bases lay in between. The CDR3 sequence is CASSLLYGSETQYF. CDR3 in DNA: TGTGCCAGCAGTTTATTATATGGAAGCGAGACCCAGTACTTC.

This clonotype was detected once. V is TRBV19 and J is TRBJ2-7; 8 nucleotides match TRBD2. The V gene's germline CDR1 is LNHDA and CDR2 SQIVND (reference sequence). The CDR3 sequence is 14 residues long. V was pared by 5 bases and J by 7 bases, with 10 bases of the junction left unmatched. The CDR3 loop is CASSWRGAAGEQYF. In DNA form, the CDR3 reads TGTGCCAGTAGTTGGCGGGGGGCCGCTGGTGAGCAGTACTTC.

This clonotype showed up many times. The rearrangement joins TRBV7-9 to TRBJ2-1, with D unclear. V was clipped by 3 bases and J by 4 bases, with 13 bases between them. Per the germline V gene, CDR1 is SEHNR and CDR2 is FQNEAQ (reference sequence). The CDR3 length is 15 residues. The CDR3 region has the DNA TGTGCCAGCAGCTTTGGCTTTGGGTTGTACAATGAGCAGTTCTTC. Encoded protein: CASSFGFGLYNEQFF.

V is TRBV7-6 and J is TRBJ2-1; 8 nucleotides match TRBD2. The length of the CDR3 is 15 residues. V shed 1 base and J 4 bases; nucleotides not matched to a gene: 3. CDR1 is SGHVS and CDR2 is FNYEAQ in the germline V gene. The chain's CDR3 is CASSLGTSPYNEQFF. In DNA, the CDR3 is TGTGCCAGCAGCTTAGGGACTAGCCCATACAATGAGCAGTTCTTC.

The V gene is TRBV27, the J gene TRBJ1-2, with no clear D. The V and J ends lost 5 bases and 7 bases respectively, with 14 bases between them. This CDR3 has 13 residues. CDR1 is MNHEY, CDR2 SMNVEV, per germline (reference sequence). The CDR3 loop is CASSMMREAGYTF. The CDR3 DNA follows: TGTGCCAGCAGTATGATGAGGGAGGCTGGCTACACCTTC.

This clonotype showed up many times. V is TRBV4-3 and J is TRBJ2-7; maybe TRBD1 (6 bases). Trimming pared 3 bases from V and 1 base from J, leaving 13 bases between. This CDR3 comprises 15 residues. CDR1 and CDR2 from the germline V gene are LGHNA and YSLEER. CDR3 region: CASSHGTRRSYEQYF. CDR3 DNA sequence: TGCGCCAGCAGCCATGGGACAAGAAGGTCCTACGAGCAGTACTTC.

This clonotype was counted a few times. The genes are TRBV29-1 and TRBJ2-7, with D possibly matching TRBD2 (6 bases). This CDR3 is 14 amino acids long. Germline V gene sequence: CDR1 SQVTM, CDR2 ANQGSEA. V was shortened by 6 bases and J by 0 bases, with 15 bases between the two germline ends. The CDR3 is CSVCLAVSSYEQYF. Here the CDR3 DNA reads TGCAGCGTGTGCTTAGCGGTGAGCTCCTACGAGCAGTACTTC.

There are a few counts of this clonotype. The chain carries TRBV12-3 or TRBV12-4 and TRBJ1-3; D remains ambiguous. The CDR3 is 17 residues long. V lost 6 bases to trimming and J lost 0 bases, with 18 bases between them. CDR3 loop: CASSFSLEGSSGNTIYF. The CDR3 DNA sequence: TGTGCCAGCAGCTTCTCCCTCGAGGGAAGCTCTGGAAACACCATATATTTT.

The rearrangement uses TRBV12-3 or TRBV12-4 and TRBJ2-1, with D uncertain. The V and J ends lost 5 bases and 2 bases respectively, with 13 bases between them. This CDR3 comprises 15 residues. This CDR3 reads CASSPGPPTYNEQFF. The CDR3 nucleotides read TGTGCCAGCAGTCCGGGCCCCCCGACCTACAATGAGCAGTTCTTC.

The chain couples TRBV30 to TRBJ2-1; D is perhaps TRBD1 (6 bases). Trimming took 2 bases from V and 8 from J, leaving 13 bases between them. The CDR3 has 13 residues. Germline CDR1 reads GTSNPN; CDR2 reads SVGIG (reference sequence). In DNA form, the CDR3 reads TGTGCCTGGAGTTCGAATGCAGGGGATGAGCAGTTCTTC. Translation: CAWSSNAGDEQFF.

This clonotype was detected only a few times. The J gene is TRBJ2-7, the V gene TRBV6-2 or TRBV6-3; 9 bases match TRBD2. This CDR3 has 14 amino acids. J gave up 5 bases and V 2 bases, and 4 bases lay outside the gene matches. Germline CDR1 reads MNHEY; CDR2 reads SVGEGT. CDR3 residues: CASSYVPSGNEQYF. The CDR3 nucleotides read TGTGCCAGCAGTTACGTTCCTAGCGGGAACGAGCAGTACTTC.

Regarding this clonotype: One base away lies a much larger clone, so this may be a sequencing read error. The chain carries TRBV7-8 and TRBJ2-1, with TRBD1 matching 7 bases. Germline loops: CDR1 SGHVS, CDR2 FQNEAQ. There are 14 residues in the CDR3. The CDR3 DNA sequence: TGTGCCAGCAGTTGGGACAGCTCCTACAATGAGCAGCTCTTC. Translating it yields CASSWDSSYNEQLF.

This clonotype was detected only a few times. The V gene is TRBV15, the J gene TRBJ1-4; tentatively, D is TRBD1 (5 bases). This CDR3 comprises 13 residues. V lost 11 bases, J lost 3 bases, and 13 bases lay in between. Per germline, CDR1 LNHNV and CDR2 YYDKDF (reference sequence). The CDR3 spells CAGRVGSNEKLFF. The CDR3 coding sequence is TGTGCCGGCAGGGTCGGGTCTAATGAAAAACTGTTTTTT.

The chain has TRBV3-1 and TRBJ2-5, with 8 positions matching TRBD1. Germline CDR1 is LGHDT and CDR2 is YNNKEL (reference sequence). The CDR3 has 16 amino acids. The V segment lost 1 base and the J segment 1 base; nucleotides outside the gene matches: 5. The CDR3 region has the DNA TGTGCCAGCAGCCAAGGAGGGACAGGACTCCAAGAGACCCAGTACTTC. Translating gives CASSQGGTGLQETQYF.

There are many counts of this clonotype. The chain couples TRBV7-8 to TRBJ1-1, with D maybe TRBD1 (5 bases). The germline V gene encodes CDR1 SGHVS and CDR2 FQNEAQ. Trimming left V 2 bases short and J 3 bases short, with 13 bases between. This CDR3 region has 15 residues. The CDR3 here is CASSLSQGLDTEAFF. CDR3 coding DNA: TGTGCCAGCAGCTTATCGCAGGGTTTGGACACTGAAGCTTTCTTT.

This clonotype was seen a handful of times. The CDR3, as DNA: TGCAGTGCTAGAGATATGGAGGGACCCAATTATACTGAAGCTTTCTTT. This gives the protein CSARDMEGPNYTEAFF. The chain employs TRBV20-1 and TRBJ1-1; D perhaps matches TRBD1 (5 bases). Looked up from germline, CDR1 is DFQATT and CDR2 is SNEGSKA (reference sequence). Trimming cost V 0 bases and J 5 bases, with 19 bases left between them. The CDR3 extends over 16 amino acids.

The chain links TRBV10-3 to TRBJ2-3; 7 bases line up with TRBD1. The germline CDR1 and CDR2 sequences are ENHRY and SYGVKD. Trimming took 10 bases from V and 3 from J; bases not matched to a gene: 7. The CDR3 totals 13 residues. CDR3 sequence reads: CASQQGRTDTQYF. DNA for the CDR3: TGTGCCAGCCAACAGGGGCGTACAGATACGCAGTATTTT.

This clonotype was observed a few times. The chain recombines TRBV2 with TRBJ1-3, with TRBD1 as a possible D gene (6 bases). The CDR3 spans 12 residues. The V end was cut by 7 bases, the J end by 7 bases, with 11 bases between. Germline lookup yields CDR1 SNHLY and CDR2 FYNNEI. CDR3 in DNA: TGTGCCAGCATGGGGGCGAGGAACACCATATATTTT. Translated, it gives CASMGARNTIYF.

This clonotype was recorded a few times. The rearrangement links TRBV15 to TRBJ1-6; no reliable D call. The CDR3 spans 14 residues. CDR1 is LNHNV, CDR2 YYDKDF, per germline (reference sequence). With 3 bases removed from V and 7 bases from J, the gap between germline ends came to 10 bases. This chain's CDR3 is CATSSGGSNSPLHF. The CDR3 DNA is TGTGCCACCAGCAGTGGAGGGTCCAATTCACCCCTCCACTTT.

This clonotype was recorded at least ten times. V is TRBV29-1 and J is TRBJ2-3; TRBD1 is a possible D gene (6 bases). V was clipped by 3 bases and J by 3 bases, with 13 bases between them. CDR1 is SQVTM, CDR2 ANQGSEA, per germline. The CDR3 has 14 amino acids. The DNA for the CDR3 is TGCAGCGTTGATGGGGGCAAGGTGACAGATACGCAGTATTTT. Translating gives CSVDGGKVTDTQYF.

This clonotype was seen only a few times. The CDR3 loop is CASSFGSGLNEQFF. The CDR3, as DNA: TGTGCCAGCAGTTTCGGGAGCGGGTTAAATGAGCAGTTCTTC. V is TRBV27 and J is TRBJ2-1; weak D call: TRBD2 (6 bases). Trimming stripped 3 bases from V and 7 bases from J, with 13 bases between. This CDR3 is 14 amino acids long. CDR1 is MNHEY, CDR2 SMNVEV, per germline (reference sequence).

In DNA form, the CDR3 reads TGTGCCAGCAGCTTAACAGAGGATCCTCAAGGCGAGCAGTACTTC. It translates to CASSLTEDPQGEQYF. The V and J genes are TRBV7-9 and TRBJ2-7; D is undetermined. The CDR3 contains 15 residues. V was shortened by 2 bases and J by 6 bases, with 17 bases between the two germline ends. CDR1 is SEHNR and CDR2 is FQNEAQ in the germline V gene (reference sequence).

This clonotype was seen a few times. This chain links TRBV7-2 with TRBJ2-7, with D unresolved. The V gene's germline CDR1 is SGHTA and CDR2 FQGNSA. V was clipped by 5 bases and J by 5 bases, with 13 bases between them. The CDR3 extends over 13 amino acids. The CDR3 region is CASSPPIVDEQYF. The CDR3, as DNA: TGTGCCAGCAGCCCCCCTATTGTCGACGAGCAGTACTTC.

The rearrangement joins TRBV5-6 to TRBJ2-7; D remains unclear. Germline loops: CDR1 SGHDT, CDR2 YYEEEE. The CDR3 sequence is 14 residues long. Trimming left V 2 bases short and J 4 bases short, with 13 bases between. The CDR3 sequence: CASSFGVGEYEQYF. DNA of the CDR3: TGTGCCAGCAGCTTTGGGGTGGGCGAATACGAGCAGTACTTC.

The gene calls are TRBV20-1 and TRBJ1-2, with D tentatively TRBD1 (5 bases). The V gene lost 2 bases and the J gene lost 4 bases, with 11 bases spanning the gap. Looked up from germline, CDR1 is DFQATT and CDR2 is SNEGSKA (reference sequence). This CDR3 region has 13 residues. CDR3 nucleotide sequence: TGCAGTGCTAGATTCGGGACGGCCTATGGCTACACCTTC. This encodes CSARFGTAYGYTF.

As to this clonotype: Possible read error: a much larger clone is one base away. Since no conserved phenylalanine or tryptophan closes the CDR3, a read error is the likely cause. This rearrangement joins TRBV29-1 to TRBJ2-5, with a weak D call TRBD2 (5 bases). CDR1 is SQVTM, CDR2 ANQGSEA, per germline. The CDR3 runs to 16 residues. Trimming removed 4 bases from V and 4 bases from J, with 22 bases in between. CDR3: CSVVGAVWSLGETQYS. The CDR3, as DNA: TGCAGCGTTGTGGGAGCGGTTTGGAGTTTAGGAGAGACCCAGTACTCC.

This clonotype was recorded at least ten times. The V and J genes are TRBV29-1 and TRBJ2-1, with 10 bases aligning to TRBD2. Germline loops: CDR1 SQVTM, CDR2 ANQGSEA. The CDR3 consists of 14 residues. V dropped 7 bases and J dropped 8; count of bases not matched to a gene: 11. In DNA, the CDR3 is TGCAGCGCCGACCTAGCGGGAGATAGAGATGAGCAGTTCTTC. As protein: CSADLAGDRDEQFF.

The gene calls are TRBV24-1 and TRBJ2-4; TRBD1 might be the D (5 bases). Trimming stripped 2 bases from V and 8 bases from J, with 9 bases between. The length of the CDR3 is 13 residues. In germline, CDR1 is KGHDR, CDR2 SFDVKD. The DNA of the CDR3 is TGTGCCACCAGTGATTCAAGGGGTGACATTCAGTACTTC. Encoded protein: CATSDSRGDIQYF.

The V and J genes are TRBV19 and TRBJ1-5, with a tentative D call TRBD1 (6 bases). CDR1 LNHDA and CDR2 SQIVND come from the germline V gene (reference sequence). The V and J ends lost 7 bases and 0 bases respectively, with 13 bases between them. This CDR3 is built from 15 residues. CDR3 in amino acids: CASTPDRNSNQPQHF. The CDR3, as DNA: TGTGCCAGTACCCCTGACAGGAATAGCAATCAGCCCCAGCATTTT. The full variable domain, its missing parts supplied by reference TRBV19 and TRBJ1-5, is DGGITQSPKYLFRKEGQNVTLSCEQNLNHDAMYWYRQDPGQGLRLIYYSQIVNDFQKGDIAEGYSVSREKKESFPLTVTSAQKNPTAFYLCASTPDRNSNQPQHFGDGTRLSIL.